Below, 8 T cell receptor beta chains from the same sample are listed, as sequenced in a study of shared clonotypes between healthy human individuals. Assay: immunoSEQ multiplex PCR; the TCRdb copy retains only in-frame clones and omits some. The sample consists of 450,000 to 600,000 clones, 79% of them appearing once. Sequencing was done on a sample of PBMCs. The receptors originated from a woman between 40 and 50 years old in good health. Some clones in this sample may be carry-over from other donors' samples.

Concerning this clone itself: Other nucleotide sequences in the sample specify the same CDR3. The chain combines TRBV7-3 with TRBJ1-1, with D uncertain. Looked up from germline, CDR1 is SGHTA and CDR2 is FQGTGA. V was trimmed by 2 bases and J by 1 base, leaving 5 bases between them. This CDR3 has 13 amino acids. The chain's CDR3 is CASSLGRNTEAFF. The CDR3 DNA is TGTGCCAGCAGCTTAGGTCGGAACACTGAAGCTTTCTTT.

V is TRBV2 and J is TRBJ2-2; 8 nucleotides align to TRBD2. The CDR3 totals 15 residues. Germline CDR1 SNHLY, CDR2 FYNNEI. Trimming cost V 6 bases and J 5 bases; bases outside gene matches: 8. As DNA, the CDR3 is TGTGCCAGCAGCCCCGGACTAGCCGCTACCGGGGAGCTGTTTTTT. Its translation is CASSPGLAATGELFF.

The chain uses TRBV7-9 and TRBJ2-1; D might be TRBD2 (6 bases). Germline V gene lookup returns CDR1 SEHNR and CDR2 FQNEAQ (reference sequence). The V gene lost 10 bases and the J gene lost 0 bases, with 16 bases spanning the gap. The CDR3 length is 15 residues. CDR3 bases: TGTGCCACCTCTCCGGGACTCGGCTCCTACAATGAGCAGTTCTTC. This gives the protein CATSPGLGSYNEQFF. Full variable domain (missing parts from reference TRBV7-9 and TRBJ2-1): DTGVSQNPRHKITKRGQNVTFRCDPISEHNRLYWYRQTLGQGPEFLTYFQNEAQLEKSRLLSDRFSAERPKGSFSTLEIQRTEQGDSAMYLCATSPGLGSYNEQFFGPGTRLTVL.

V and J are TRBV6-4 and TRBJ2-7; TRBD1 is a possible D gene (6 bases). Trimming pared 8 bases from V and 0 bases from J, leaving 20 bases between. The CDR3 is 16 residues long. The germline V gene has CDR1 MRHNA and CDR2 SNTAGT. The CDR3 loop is CASPPSDRMNSYEQYF. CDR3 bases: TGTGCCAGCCCTCCCTCGGACAGAATGAACTCCTACGAGCAGTACTTC.

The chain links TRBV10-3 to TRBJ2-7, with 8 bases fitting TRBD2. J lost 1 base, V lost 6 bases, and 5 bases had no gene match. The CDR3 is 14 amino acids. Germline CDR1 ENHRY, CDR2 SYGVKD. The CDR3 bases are TGTGCCATCAGACCCACTAGCGGATCCTACGAGCAGTACTTC. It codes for CAIRPTSGSYEQYF.

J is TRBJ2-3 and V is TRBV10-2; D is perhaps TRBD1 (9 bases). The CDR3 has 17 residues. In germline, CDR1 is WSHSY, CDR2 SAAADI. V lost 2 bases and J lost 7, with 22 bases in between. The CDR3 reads CASSEPRGGQGRYTQYF. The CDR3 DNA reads TGCGCCAGCAGTGAGCCCCGGGGGGGACAGGGAAGGTATACGCAGTATTTT.

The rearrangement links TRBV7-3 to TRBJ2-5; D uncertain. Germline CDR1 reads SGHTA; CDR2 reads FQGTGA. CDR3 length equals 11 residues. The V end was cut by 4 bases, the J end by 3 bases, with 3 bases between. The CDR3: CASSYEETQYF. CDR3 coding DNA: TGTGCCAGCAGCTACGAAGAGACCCAGTACTTC.

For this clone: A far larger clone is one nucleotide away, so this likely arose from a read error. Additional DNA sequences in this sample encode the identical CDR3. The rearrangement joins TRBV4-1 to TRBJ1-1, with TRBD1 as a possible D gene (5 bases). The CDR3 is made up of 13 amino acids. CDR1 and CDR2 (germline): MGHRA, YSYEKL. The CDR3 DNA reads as TGCGCCAGCAGCCAAAGATCGGGACTGCCAAATTTATTT. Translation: CASSQRSGLPNLF.